This T cell receptor (beta chain) was recorded in a study of neurological immune-mediated disorders. Overall study results and limits: Private repertoires in all groups were suggested by the finding that expanded clones across subjects shared no CDR3 amino acid sequences. HTLV-1-associated myelopathy showed the most TCR clonal expansion; multiple sclerosis the least, below healthy controls.

Per the germline V gene, CDR1 is MNHEY and CDR2 is SMNVEV (reference sequence). The CDR3 has 15 amino acids. V gave up 4 bases and J gave up 2 bases, with 15 bases separating them. This clonotype has ten or more counts. Its antigen is as yet unknown. The cDNA was synthesized by 5'RACE incorporating 10-nucleotide random UMIs. The output of every sequencing run, over 190 million TCR-beta sequences, came from 15-18 subjects. TCRdb reprocessed the 5' RACE reads with MiXCR, giving one entry per CDR3 protein. The profile shows roughly 48,000 distinct CDR3 sequences, about 23% of them singletons. The chain carries TRBV27 and TRBJ2-7; D unresolved. The receptor comes from a woman in her sixties or seventies in good health. The sequenced sample was PBMCs. CDR3 coding DNA: TGTGCCAGCAGTTATTCGCTTGCCCCTACCTACGAGCAGTACTTC. The encoded protein is CASSYSLAPTYEQYF.